This TCR beta chain stems from a study of blood T cell repertoires in COVID-19 (dated by TCRdb to the early 2020s). Regarding the complete study: Collaborator samples came from the United States, Italy and Spain and covered acute and convalescent phases of COVID-19. Samples were obtained from the ongoing ImmuneRACE study (first 160 participants) and from 1,254 subjects provided by 6 global collaborators. The dataset comprised deeply sampled blood TCRbeta repertoires from subjects exposed to, actively infected with, or recovered from COVID-19. The repertoires were released in a freely available public database intended as a resource for research on the immune response to SARS-CoV-2. Where HLA class I and class II types were available, the types were taken from metadata supplied by the sample provider, not from assay-based typing. The material from the prospective study consisted of cDNA or gDNA derived from T cells, B-cell-depleted T cells, or PBMCs. Nearly every sample came with metadata listing a de-identified subject ID, COVID-19 status, age in years and sex. The study at large found these results: How much clinical and demographic metadata was included differed by source and by participant, and the metadata was provided uncurated.

The immunoSEQ Assay, a bias-controlled multiplex PCR, was used to amplify TCRbeta CDR3 regions from genomic DNA. In the authors' own workflow: The number of nucleated cells in each sample was estimated from the amplification of reference gene primers within the assay. Sequence reads were collapsed and filtered to measure the absolute abundance of every unique TCRbeta CDR3 rearrangement. For each sample, productive Simpson clonality was calculated as the square root of Simpson's diversity index over productive rearrangements. TCRdb mirrors the immuneACCESS table, restricted to in-frame sequences. Some clones are absent from its copies; in checked studies, under half trace to an unresolved V gene, and the reason for the others is unknown. V, J and clone size are taken as reported in that table, and D and trimming were inferred from the DNA itself. The table for this sample lists under 300,000 clones; about four fifths of them were counted only once. The ten largest account for 2.5% to 3% of the sample.

A note on this clone: Its cognate antigen has yet to be identified. No much larger clonotype is one base removed from it; base qualities were not supplied.

Measured from the cysteine to the phenylalanine, the CDR3 is 12 residues long. CDR3 DNA is the only sequence kept; it has 36 bases, read in frame from the first base. CDR1 is given as LNHDA and CDR2 as SQIVND, both from the germline V gene (reference sequence). Trimming leaves V shorter by 10 bases and J shorter by 5 bases, with the junction holding 7 bases beyond the gene matches. The collaborating institutions used their own protocols to collect whole blood in K2EDTA tubes. For TCRbeta analysis, collaborators shipped samples in one of three forms: frozen whole blood, isolated PBMCs, or DNA extracted from either of those sample types.

The sequence links TRBV19 to TRBJ2-7; TRBD1 agrees with 8 junctional bases. The clonotype was recovered from a woman aged 55-75 years with active or convalescent COVID-19. Material for sequencing was peripheral blood. Here is the DNA: TGTGCCACCCTTGGACAGGGCCACGAGCAGTACTTC. It translates to CATLGQGHEQYF. This CDR3, with the reference TRBV19 and TRBJ2-7 proteins standing in past its ends, gives the full variable domain DGGITQSPKYLFRKEGQNVTLSCEQNLNHDAMYWYRQDPGQGLRLIYYSQIVNDFQKGDIAEGYSVSREKKESFPLTVTSAQKNPTAFYLCATLGQGHEQYFGPGTRLTVT.